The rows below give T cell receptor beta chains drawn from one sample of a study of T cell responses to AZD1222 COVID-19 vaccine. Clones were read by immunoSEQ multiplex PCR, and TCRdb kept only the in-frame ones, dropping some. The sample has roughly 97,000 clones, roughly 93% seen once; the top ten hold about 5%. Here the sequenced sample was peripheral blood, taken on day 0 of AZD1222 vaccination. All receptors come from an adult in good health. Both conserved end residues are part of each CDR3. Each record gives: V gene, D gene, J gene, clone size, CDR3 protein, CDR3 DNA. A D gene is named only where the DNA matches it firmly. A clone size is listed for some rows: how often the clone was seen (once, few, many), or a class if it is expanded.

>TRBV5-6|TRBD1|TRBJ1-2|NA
CASSADRVNYGYTF
TGTGCCAGCAGCGCGGACAGGGTCAACTATGGCTACACCTTC
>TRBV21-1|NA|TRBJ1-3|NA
CASSIHYTSGNTIYF
TGTGCCAGCAGCATACACTACACCTCTGGAAACACCATATATTTT
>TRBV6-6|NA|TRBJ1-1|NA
CASSSETEPMNTEAFF
TGTGCCAGCAGTTCAGAGACAGAGCCAATGAACACTGAAGCTTTCTTT
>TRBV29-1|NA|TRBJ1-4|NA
CSVTDSVQRGEKLFF
TGCAGCGTGACCGACAGCGTCCAAAGGGGAGAAAAACTGTTTTTT
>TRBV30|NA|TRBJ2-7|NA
CAWSITGAEQYF
TGTGCCTGGAGCATCACCGGCGCCGAGCAGTACTTC
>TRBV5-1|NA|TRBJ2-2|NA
CASSPSAVPSGELFF
TGCGCCAGCAGCCCGTCGGCTGTCCCGTCCGGGGAGCTGTTTTTT
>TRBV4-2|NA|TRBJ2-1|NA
CASSQDGAGPLTEQFF
TGTGCCAGCAGCCAAGATGGGGCGGGACCGCTTACTGAGCAGTTCTTC
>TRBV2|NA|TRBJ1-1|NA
CASSGRTEAFF
TGTGCCAGCAGTGGACGCACTGAAGCTTTCTTT
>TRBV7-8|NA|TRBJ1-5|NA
CASSPPMRRDSNQPQHF
TGTGCCAGCAGCCCACCGATGAGGAGAGATAGCAATCAGCCCCAGCATTTT
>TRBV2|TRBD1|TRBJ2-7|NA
CASSAVGTGAHEQYF
TGTGCCAGCAGTGCAGTGGGGACAGGGGCCCACGAGCAGTACTTC
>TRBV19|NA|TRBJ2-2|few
CASNSGDTGELFF
TGTGCCAGTAACAGTGGAGACACCGGGGAGCTGTTTTTT
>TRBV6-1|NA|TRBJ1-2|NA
CASSDVWGGIGGYTF
TGTGCCAGCAGTGATGTATGGGGGGGGATAGGTGGCTACACCTTC
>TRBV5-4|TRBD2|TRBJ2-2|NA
CASSPAGVNTGELFF
TGTGCCAGCAGCCCAGCGGGAGTTAACACCGGGGAGCTGTTTTTT
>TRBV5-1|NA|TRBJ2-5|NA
CASSLMGFQETQYF
TGCGCCAGCAGCTTGATGGGTTTCCAAGAGACCCAGTACTTC
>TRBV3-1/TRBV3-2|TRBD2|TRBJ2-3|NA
CASSQFNGLADTDTQYF
TGTGCCAGCAGCCAATTTAATGGACTAGCGGATACAGATACGCAGTATTTT
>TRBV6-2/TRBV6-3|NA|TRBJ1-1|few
CASSTTEKAFF
TGTGCCAGCAGCACAACTGAAAAAGCTTTCTTT
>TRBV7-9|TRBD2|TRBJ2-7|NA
CASSSAGGPYEQYF
TGTGCCAGCAGCTCCGCGGGAGGGCCTTACGAGCAGTACTTC
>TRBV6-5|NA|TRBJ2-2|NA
CASSQLGTGELFF
TGTGCCAGCAGCCAACTAGGCACCGGGGAGCTGTTTTTT
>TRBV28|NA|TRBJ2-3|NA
CASSLFQPSTDTQYF
TGTGCCAGCAGTTTATTTCAGCCTAGCACAGATACGCAGTATTTT
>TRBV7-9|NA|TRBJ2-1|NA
CASSPVRARGNNEQFF
TGTGCCAGCAGCCCGGTAAGGGCTAGGGGTAATAATGAGCAGTTCTTC
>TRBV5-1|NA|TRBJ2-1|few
CASSLEVGIFSYNEQFF
TGCGCCAGCAGCTTGGAGGTGGGCATTTTCTCCTACAATGAGCAGTTCTTC
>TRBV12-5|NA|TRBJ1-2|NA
CASGAMGYTF
TGTGCTAGTGGGGCCATGGGCTACACCTTC
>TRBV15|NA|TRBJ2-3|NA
CATSRVGQNTDTQYF
TGTGCCACCAGCAGAGTCGGCCAAAACACAGATACGCAGTATTTT
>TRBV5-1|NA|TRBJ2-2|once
CAREGSRANTGELFF
TGCGCCAGAGAGGGGAGTCGCGCGAACACCGGGGAGCTGTTTTTT
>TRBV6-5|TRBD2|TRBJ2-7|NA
CASTRAGSKGEQYF
TGTGCCAGCACCCGAGCGGGAAGTAAAGGCGAGCAGTACTTC
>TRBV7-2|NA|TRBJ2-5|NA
CASSLASLAETQYF
TGTGCCAGCAGCTTAGCGTCCCTAGCAGAGACCCAGTACTTC
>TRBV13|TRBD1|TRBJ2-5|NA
CASSFRGQQETQYF
TGTGCCAGCAGCTTCCGGGGACAGCAAGAGACCCAGTACTTC
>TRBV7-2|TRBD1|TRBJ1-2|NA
CASSSTGGYGYTF
TGTGCCAGCAGCTCGACAGGGGGCTATGGCTACACCTTC
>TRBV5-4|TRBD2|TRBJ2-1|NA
CASKLAGPYGHEQFF
TGTGCCAGCAAACTAGCGGGTCCCTATGGGCATGAGCAGTTCTTC
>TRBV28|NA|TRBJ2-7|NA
CASGQWVEQYF
TGTGCCAGCGGCCAATGGGTCGAGCAGTACTTC
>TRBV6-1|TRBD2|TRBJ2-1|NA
CASSELAGSYNEQFF
TGTGCCAGCAGTGAACTAGCGGGCTCCTACAATGAGCAGTTCTTC
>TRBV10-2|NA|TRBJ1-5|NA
CASRESYSNQPQHF
TGCGCCAGCAGAGAGAGTTATAGCAATCAGCCCCAGCATTTT
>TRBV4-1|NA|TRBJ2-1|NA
CASSALGQSSYNEQFF
TGCGCCAGCAGCGCACTAGGACAAAGCTCCTACAATGAGCAGTTCTTC
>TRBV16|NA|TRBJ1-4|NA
CASSDTRNEKLFF
TGTGCCAGCAGCGACACACGGAATGAAAAACTGTTTTTT
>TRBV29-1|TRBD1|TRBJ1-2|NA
CSVPGGGNGYTF
TGCAGCGTCCCAGGGGGGGGGAATGGCTACACCTTC
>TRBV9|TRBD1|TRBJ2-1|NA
CASSVSGQVDNEQFF
TGTGCCAGCAGCGTGTCCGGACAGGTGGACAATGAGCAGTTCTTC
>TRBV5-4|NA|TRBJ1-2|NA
CASSLGPGNYGYTF
TGTGCCAGCAGCTTGGGTCCGGGAAACTATGGCTACACCTTC
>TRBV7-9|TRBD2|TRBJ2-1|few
CASSQSGSSNEQFF
TGTGCCAGCAGCCAAAGCGGGAGCAGCAATGAGCAGTTCTTC
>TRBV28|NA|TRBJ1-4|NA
CASSRNEKLFF
TGTGCCAGCAGCCGAAATGAAAAACTGTTTTTT
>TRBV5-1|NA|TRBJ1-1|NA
CASSSSSPNTEAFF
TGCGCCAGCAGCTCTAGCAGTCCGAACACTGAAGCTTTCTTT
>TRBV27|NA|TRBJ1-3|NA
CASSLYPGNTIYF
TGTGCCAGCAGTTTGTACCCAGGAAACACCATATATTTT
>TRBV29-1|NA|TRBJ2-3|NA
CSVDRGGLDTQYF
TGCAGCGTTGATAGAGGAGGGCTAGATACGCAGTATTTT
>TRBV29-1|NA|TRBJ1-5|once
CSVSDRGDRPQHF
TGCAGCGTCTCGGACAGAGGGGACCGGCCCCAGCATTTT
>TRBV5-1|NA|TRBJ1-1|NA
CASSWAGPTEAFF
TGCGCCAGCAGCTGGGCAGGCCCCACTGAAGCTTTCTTT